What follows is one T cell receptor beta chain and its context. This sample was taken from a study of identical twins. TCRdb passed the 5' RACE reads through MiXCR, listing each CDR3 protein once. The table has more than 1.5 million distinct CDR3 sequences, less than 35% seen once; the top ten hold about 0.3%. CDR1 is ENHRY, CDR2 SYGVKD, per germline. This CDR3 comprises 17 residues. Trimming removed 0 bases from V and 5 bases from J; junction bases left unmatched: 6. Sequenced sample: cord blood. This sequence originates from a newborn girl in good health. The chain is built from TRBV10-3 and TRBJ2-4; 11 bases line up with TRBD2. CDR3 nucleotides: TGTGCCATCAGTGAGTCGATGCTAGCGGGAGGACAAAACATTCAGTACTTC. Translated, it gives CAISESMLAGGQNIQYF.